The source of this T cell receptor (beta chain) is a study of blood T cell repertoires in COVID-19 (dated by TCRdb to the early 2020s). Background for the entire study: Collaborator samples came from the United States, Italy and Spain and covered acute and convalescent phases of COVID-19. The prospective study material was composed of cDNA or gDNA derived from T cells, B-cell-depleted T cells, or PBMCs. The dataset comprised deeply sampled blood TCRbeta repertoires from subjects exposed to, actively infected with, or recovered from COVID-19. A freely available public database, intended as a resource for researchers studying the immune response to SARS-CoV-2, is where the repertoires were released. Samples came from the ongoing ImmuneRACE study (first 160 participants) plus 1,254 subjects from 6 global collaborators. A de-identified subject ID, COVID-19 status, age in years and sex were almost always included in the sample metadata. Where HLA class I and class II types were available, the types were taken from metadata supplied by the sample provider, not from assay-based typing. What the study reported, not specific to this receptor: The quantity of clinical and demographic metadata differed by source and by participant and was supplied without curation.

CDR3 length: 12 amino acids, cysteine to phenylalanine. Left in the record is the CDR3 DNA by itself, 36 bases read in frame from the first base. Trimming takes 5 bases from V and 4 bases from J, and the germline ends sit 6 bases apart. CDR1 and CDR2 were assigned from the germline V gene as MDHEN and SYDVKM. In its sample, this clone was seen a few times. Its antigen remains undetermined. It has no much larger one-base neighbor in the sample; base qualities were not kept. TCRbeta CDR3 regions were amplified from genomic DNA by means of the immunoSEQ Assay, a bias-controlled multiplex PCR. Per the authors' processing: Nucleated cell counts per sample were estimated from amplification of reference gene primers within the assay. To quantify the absolute abundance of each unique TCRbeta CDR3 rearrangement, sequence reads were collapsed and filtered. For each sample, productive Simpson clonality was calculated as the square root of Simpson's diversity index over productive rearrangements. The immuneACCESS repertoire file appears here via TCRdb, limited to in-frame rearrangements. These files lack a portion of the clones; in checked studies, under half of the deficit traces to unresolved V genes, and the cause of the others is not known. For V, J and clone size, that table is used; D and trimming come from the DNA. In all, the sample holds some 40,000 clones, and roughly 78% of those were seen once. Clones ranked in the top ten supply 38% of the sample.

Each collaborating institution followed its own protocols to collect whole blood in K2EDTA tubes. For TCRbeta analysis, collaborator samples were shipped as frozen whole blood, as isolated PBMCs, or as DNA extracted from either sample type. The receptor chain draws on TRBV28 and TRBJ1-5, with the D segment identity uncertain. Sequencing was done on a sample of peripheral blood. The TCR comes from a man older than 75 with active or convalescent COVID-19. The CDR3: CASSGTNQPQHF. The DNA reads TGTGCCAGCAGTGGCACAAATCAGCCCCAGCATTTT.